The 7 T cell receptor beta chains below come from one sample, sequenced in a study of T cells in Graves' hyperthyroidism and ophthalmopathy. RNA transcripts provided the source from which TCR beta CDR3 regions were amplified. The HTBI primer set was used in a first-round RT-PCR of the TCR CDR3. Each CDR3 protein is one row after TCRdb ran MiXCR on the multiplex PCR reads. The sample shows approximately 560,000 distinct CDR3 sequences, around 42% of them seen only once. The sample consisted of peripheral blood or thyroid tissue (not recorded which). These receptors all stem from a woman aged 18-29 years with Graves' hyperthyroidism.

This clonotype was detected once. The junction differs from germline at one of its ends, possibly a read error. CDR3 sequence reads: CASSQEGELANTGELFF. CDR3 coding DNA: TGCGCCAGCAGCCAAGAAGGAGAACTAGCGAACACCGGGGAGCTGTTTTTT. This chain uses TRBV7-3 with TRBJ2-2; maybe TRBD2 (5 bases). CDR3 size: 17 residues. The germline V gene encodes CDR1 SGHTA and CDR2 FQGTGA.

Written as DNA, the CDR3 is TGTGCCAGCAGCTCCCAGGCGGGGGATCAGCCCCAGCATTTT. This codes for CASSSQAGDQPQHF. J is TRBJ1-5 and V is TRBV7-9, with D possibly being TRBD1 (5 bases). In germline, CDR1 is SEHNR, CDR2 FQNEAQ (reference sequence). This CDR3 has 14 residues. The V and J ends lost 4 bases and 5 bases respectively, with 12 bases between them. The full variable domain, completed using reference TRBV7-9 and TRBJ1-5, is DTGVSQNPRHKITKRGQNVTFRCDPISEHNRLYWYRQTLGQGPEFLTYFQNEAQLEKSRLLSDRFSAERPKGSFSTLEIQRTEQGDSAMYLCASSSQAGDQPQHFGDGTRLSIL.

This clonotype came up many times. The genes are TRBV2 and TRBJ1-6; 8 bases are shared with TRBD1. Losses at the gene ends were 5 bases for V and 9 bases for J; bases not matched to a gene: 6. The CDR3 totals 14 residues. CDR1 is SNHLY, CDR2 FYNNEI, per germline. The CDR3 DNA follows: TGTGCCAGCAGTCCGGACAGGGTCGGTTCACCCCTCCACTTT. Translation: CASSPDRVGSPLHF.

The chain carries TRBV14 and TRBJ2-7; 11 positions match TRBD2. The germline V gene has CDR1 SGHDN and CDR2 FVKESK. J gave up 6 bases and V 6 bases, and 13 bases lay outside the gene matches. The CDR3 is made up of 16 amino acids. Here the CDR3 reads CASSLSGRASYSEQYF. DNA of the CDR3: TGTGCCAGCAGTCTTAGCGGGAGGGCCTCTTACTCCGAGCAGTACTTC.

The chain couples TRBV15 to TRBJ1-5; no definite D call. The CDR3 runs to 17 residues. V was shortened by 0 bases and J by 3 bases, with 15 bases between the two germline ends. Germline CDR1 LNHNV, CDR2 YYDKDF (reference sequence). CDR3 DNA sequence: TGTGCCACCAGCAGAGATAAGGTAGGGTCGTTCAATCAGCCCCAGCATTTT. Translated, it gives CATSRDKVGSFNQPQHF. The complete variable domain, with remaining parts taken from reference TRBV15 and TRBJ1-5, reads DAMVIQNPRYQVTQFGKPVTLSCSQTLNHNVMYWYQQKSSQAPKLLFHYYDKDFNNEADTPDNFQSRRPNTSFCFLDIRSPGLGDTAMYLCATSRDKVGSFNQPQHFGDGTRLSIL.

The V call is TRBV5-6, the J call TRBJ1-6; D gene unclear. V lost 5 bases to trimming and J lost 10 bases, with 16 bases between them. CDR3 size: 14 residues. Germline CDR1 is SGHDT and CDR2 is YYEEEE. CDR3 sequence: CASRLWAGGSPLHF. The CDR3 DNA is TGTGCCAGCAGGCTGTGGGCAGGAGGATCACCCCTCCACTTT.

This clonotype has more than one count but fewer than ten. The chain employs TRBV6-6 and TRBJ2-7; D might be TRBD2 (5 bases). V lost 10 bases and J 7 bases, leaving 14 bases between the germline ends. Germline CDR1 MNHNY, CDR2 SVGAGI (reference sequence). This CDR3 comprises 11 residues. The CDR3 nucleotides read TGTGCCACCACCGGTTCGGGGGAGCAGTACTTC. Encoded protein: CATTGSGEQYF.